These T cell receptor beta chains were read from a single sample in a study of blood T cell repertoires in COVID-19. Profiled with immunoSEQ multiplex PCR; TCRdb holds only in-frame clones, not every one. The table shows about 170,000 clones, with 79% occurring only once. Sequenced material: PBMCs or T cells enriched from blood (not recorded which). The receptors were gathered from a woman in her 70s in a cohort exposed to, infected with or recovered from COVID-19 (not recorded which). Each CDR3 is given with its conserved first and last residue. Each record gives: J gene, clone size, D gene, V gene, CDR3 protein, CDR3 DNA. D genes are given only for firm matches. The listing skips clone size in some rows; elsewhere it reads once, few, many or a size class.

TRBJ2-6 | once | TRBD2 | TRBV7-9 | CASNPGLTAGANVLTF | TGTGCCAGCAACCCGGGACTAACGGCTGGGGCCAACGTCCTGACTTTC
TRBJ1-6 | few | TRBD1 | TRBV27 | CASSMEPGQGYSPLHF | TGTGCCAGCAGTATGGAACCGGGACAGGGATATTCACCCCTCCACTTT
TRBJ1-5 | NA | TRBD1 | TRBV28 | CASSLLFGQGGHQPQHF | TGTGCCAGCAGTTTACTATTCGGACAGGGGGGTCATCAGCCCCAGCATTTT
TRBJ1-5 | NA | NA | TRBV15 | CATSRGRNQPQHF | TGTGCCACCAGCAGAGGTAGAAATCAGCCCCAGCATTTT
TRBJ2-1 | NA | NA | TRBV30 | CAWRARAYNEQFF | TGTGCCTGGAGAGCGAGAGCCTACAATGAGCAGTTCTTC
TRBJ2-1 | once | TRBD2 | TRBV2 | CASSPLRASGTYNEQFF | TGTGCCAGCAGTCCTTTACGGGCTAGCGGGACCTACAATGAGCAGTTCTTC
TRBJ1-1 | once | NA | TRBV6-2/TRBV6-3 | CASSPRGRTEAFF | TGTGCCAGCAGTCCCCGGGGGAGAACTGAAGCTTTCTTT
TRBJ2-7 | NA | TRBD1 | TRBV11-2 | CASSYRGSSYEQYF | TGTGCCAGCAGCTACAGGGGTTCCTCCTACGAGCAGTACTTC
TRBJ2-1 | NA | TRBD2 | TRBV7-2 | CASSPGLAGYNEQFF | TGTGCCAGCAGCCCCGGGCTAGCGGGGTACAATGAGCAGTTCTTC
TRBJ1-1 | NA | TRBD1 | TRBV10-3 | CAISPTGGAGGTEAFF | TGTGCCATCAGTCCTACAGGGGGGGCCGGGGGTACTGAAGCTTTCTTT
TRBJ2-1 | NA | TRBD2 | TRBV7-3 | CASSPREGYNEQFF | TGTGCCAGCAGCCCGCGGGAGGGATACAATGAGCAGTTCTTC
TRBJ1-6 | NA | TRBD1 | TRBV5-1 | CASSVTGTGALGGYSPLHF | TGCGCCAGCAGCGTAACCGGGACAGGGGCTCTGGGGGGGTATTCACCCCTCCACTTT
TRBJ2-7 | few | TRBD1 | TRBV28 | CASSIGDRGYEQYF | TGTGCCAGCAGCATAGGGGACAGGGGATACGAGCAGTACTTC
TRBJ2-1 | NA | NA | TRBV10-3 | CAISDVNEQFF | TGTGCCATCAGTGACGTTAATGAGCAGTTCTTC
TRBJ2-1 | few | TRBD2 | TRBV6-5 | CASRSSGRAREQFF | TGTGCCAGCAGATCTAGCGGGAGGGCCCGTGAGCAGTTCTTC
TRBJ1-1 | NA | NA | TRBV5-1 | CASRARTIQNTEAFF | TGCGCCAGCAGAGCTCGGACAATTCAGAACACTGAAGCTTTCTTT
TRBJ2-1 | few | TRBD2 | TRBV28 | CASSATSGSYYEQFF | TGTGCCAGCAGCGCCACTAGCGGGAGTTACTATGAGCAGTTCTTC
TRBJ2-3 | once | NA | TRBV19 | CASSITGYTDTQYF | TGTGCCAGTAGTATCACGGGTTATACAGATACGCAGTATTTT
TRBJ2-3 | NA | NA | TRBV27 | CASSFRRGTDTQYF | TGTGCCAGCAGTTTTCGGCGGGGCACAGATACGCAGTATTTT
TRBJ2-3 | NA | TRBD1 | TRBV5-6 | CASSSNRGSTDTQYF | TGTGCCAGCAGCTCCAACAGGGGGAGCACAGATACGCAGTATTTT
TRBJ2-1 | NA | TRBD2 | TRBV29-1 | CSVVGLAGGEQFF | TGCAGCGTTGTTGGACTAGCGGGAGGTGAGCAGTTCTTC
TRBJ2-7 | NA | NA | TRBV5-1 | CASSLGSYYEQYF | TGCGCCAGCAGCTTAGGTAGCTACTACGAGCAGTACTTC
TRBJ2-1 | NA | NA | TRBV28 | CASSFARTNEQFF | TGTGCCAGCAGTTTTGCTAGGACTAATGAGCAGTTCTTC
TRBJ1-1 | NA | NA | TRBV18 | CASSPSGRNTEAFF | TGTGCCAGCTCACCATCCGGGAGGAACACTGAAGCTTTCTTT
TRBJ1-1 | few | NA | TRBV28 | CASSSIRVEAFF | TGTGCCAGCAGTTCCATCAGGGTTGAAGCTTTCTTT
TRBJ1-2 | NA | TRBD1 | TRBV7-2 | CASSPDREDGYTF | TGTGCCAGCAGCCCGGACAGGGAGGATGGCTACACCTTC
TRBJ1-1 | NA | TRBD1 | TRBV18 | CASSPPGGQGVTEAFF | TGTGCCAGCTCACCACCTGGCGGACAGGGGGTGACTGAAGCTTTCTTT
TRBJ1-5 | NA | NA | TRBV6-5 | CASTEDWYQPQHF | TGTGCCAGCACCGAAGACTGGTATCAGCCCCAGCATTTT
TRBJ1-5 | NA | NA | TRBV2 | CASSLETGYSNQPQHF | TGTGCCAGCAGTCTCGAGACAGGCTATAGCAATCAGCCCCAGCATTTT
TRBJ2-7 | NA | NA | TRBV10-2 | CASSEIWGKYEQYF | TGCGCCAGCAGTGAGATTTGGGGCAAATACGAGCAGTACTTC
TRBJ2-7 | NA | NA | TRBV15 | CATSRRLDPYEQYF | TGTGCCACCAGCAGGCGACTAGACCCCTACGAGCAGTACTTC
TRBJ2-7 | NA | NA | TRBV11-2 | CASSLEAAIVYEQYF | TGTGCCAGCAGCTTAGAAGCGGCCATAGTCTACGAGCAGTACTTC
TRBJ2-1 | NA | TRBD2 | TRBV24-1 | CATRVPGQGWTSGGPGKFF | TGTGCCACCAGAGTCCCGGGACAGGGGTGGACTAGCGGGGGTCCGGGTAAGTTCTTC
TRBJ2-5 | NA | NA | TRBV18 | CASSPQVARETQYF | TGTGCCAGCTCACCACAGGTAGCGAGAGAGACCCAGTACTTC
TRBJ1-6 | NA | NA | TRBV19 | CASSQQGFDSPLHF | TGTGCCAGTAGCCAACAGGGTTTTGATTCACCCCTCCACTTT
TRBJ2-7 | NA | TRBD1 | TRBV10-3 | CAIRDRVEGKPDYEQYF | TGTGCCATCCGGGACAGGGTGGAGGGTAAGCCAGACTACGAGCAGTACTTC
TRBJ2-3 | NA | NA | TRBV7-2 | CASSPGSLGDTQYF | TGTGCCAGCAGCCCGGGGTCGTTGGGCGATACGCAGTATTTT
TRBJ2-5 | NA | TRBD2 | TRBV5-4 | CASSHPSGRAAQETQYF | TGTGCCAGCAGCCATCCCAGCGGGAGGGCTGCCCAAGAGACCCAGTACTTC
TRBJ2-2 | once | NA | TRBV18 | CASSPLAATGELFF | TGTGCCAGCTCACCACTAGCGGCCACCGGGGAGCTGTTTTTT
TRBJ1-4 | NA | TRBD1 | TRBV4-1 | CASSQERDRGRQLFF | TGCGCCAGCAGCCAAGAAAGGGACAGGGGGCGCCAACTGTTTTTT
TRBJ2-5 | NA | NA | TRBV4-1 | CASSQVSGQETQYF | TGCGCCAGCAGCCAAGTCAGCGGGCAAGAGACCCAGTACTTC
TRBJ2-5 | NA | NA | TRBV7-2 | CASRDLGTLGETQYF | TGTGCCAGCAGGGATCTCGGGACTTTAGGGGAGACCCAGTACTTC
TRBJ1-5 | NA | NA | TRBV7-2 | CASSLDSIQPQHF | TGTGCCAGCAGCTTAGATAGTATTCAGCCCCAGCATTTT
TRBJ2-1 | NA | TRBD2 | TRBV18 | CASSRGLVGNEQFF | TGTGCCAGCTCCCGTGGACTAGTAGGGAATGAGCAGTTCTTC
TRBJ2-7 | NA | TRBD1 | TRBV27 | CASNVRGTGGYEQYF | TGTGCCAGCAACGTCCGGGGGACAGGGGGCTACGAGCAGTACTTC
TRBJ2-3 | NA | TRBD2 | TRBV29-1 | CSVGAGPGTDTQYF | TGCAGCGTTGGAGCGGGGCCTGGCACAGATACGCAGTATTTT
TRBJ1-2 | NA | NA | TRBV19 | CASSMDGTYGYTF | TGTGCCAGTAGTATGGACGGGACATATGGCTACACCTTC
TRBJ1-2 | once | NA | TRBV9 | CASSVAPGQNYGYTF | TGTGCCAGCAGCGTAGCCCCAGGCCAGAACTATGGCTACACCTTC
TRBJ1-2 | NA | NA | TRBV27 | CASSLVWGDYGYTF | TGTGCCAGCAGTTTAGTATGGGGCGACTATGGCTACACCTTC
TRBJ1-4 | few | TRBD1 | TRBV5-5 | CASSSQTGINEKLFF | TGTGCCAGCAGCTCCCAGACAGGGATTAATGAAAAACTGTTTTTT
TRBJ2-7 | NA | TRBD2 | TRBV28 | CASRGTSGRAYEQYF | TGTGCCAGCAGGGGGACTAGCGGGAGGGCCTACGAGCAGTACTTC
TRBJ1-5 | NA | NA | TRBV4-1 | CASSQSMTSFNEPQHF | TGCGCCAGCAGCCAATCCATGACTTCTTTTAATGAGCCCCAGCATTTT
TRBJ2-3 | NA | TRBD2 | TRBV7-8 | CASSLPLGLAGELGDTQYF | TGTGCCAGCAGCTTACCTCTCGGGCTAGCGGGAGAGTTAGGAGATACGCAGTATTTT
TRBJ2-3 | NA | TRBD2 | TRBV5-1 | CASSLGLAGTGTDTQYF | TGCGCCAGCAGCTTGGGGCTAGCGGGAACAGGTACAGATACGCAGTATTTT
TRBJ2-3 | few | NA | TRBV7-9 | CASSPQGSTQYF | TGTGCCAGCAGCCCACAGGGTAGTACGCAGTATTTT
TRBJ1-5 | NA | NA | TRBV28 | CASNTWVKEGYSNQPQHF | TGTGCCAGCAATACTTGGGTCAAAGAGGGTTATAGCAATCAGCCCCAGCATTTT
TRBJ2-7 | NA | NA | TRBV7-2 | CASSSQGGGFSYEQYF | TGTGCCAGCAGCTCTCAAGGGGGTGGTTTCTCCTACGAGCAGTACTTC
TRBJ2-7 | NA | TRBD1 | TRBV6-5 | CASRTGAGEQYF | TGTGCCAGCAGGACAGGGGCGGGCGAGCAGTACTTC
TRBJ2-6 | NA | NA | TRBV28 | CASSFHGGSSGANVLTF | TGTGCCAGCAGTTTCCATGGAGGAAGCTCTGGGGCCAACGTCCTGACTTTC
TRBJ1-5 | NA | TRBD1 | TRBV6-5 | CASRGGQYSNQPQHF | TGTGCCAGCAGAGGGGGACAGTATAGCAATCAGCCCCAGCATTTT